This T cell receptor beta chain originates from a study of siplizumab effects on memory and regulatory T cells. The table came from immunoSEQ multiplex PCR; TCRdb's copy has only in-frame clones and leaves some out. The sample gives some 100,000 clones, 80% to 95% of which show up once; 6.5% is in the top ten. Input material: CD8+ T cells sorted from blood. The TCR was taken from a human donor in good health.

The CDR3 loop is CASSLLAEYYNEQFF. CDR3 in DNA: TGTGCCAGCAGCCTACTAGCGGAATATTACAATGAGCAGTTCTTC. The chain links TRBV7-3 to TRBJ2-1; 8 bases agree with TRBD2. Germline trimming cut 5 bases from V and 4 bases from J; bases unmatched to any gene: 7. This CDR3 region has 15 residues. The germline CDR1 and CDR2 sequences are SGHTA and FQGTGA.